The rows below give T cell receptor beta chains drawn from one sample of a study of shared clonotypes between healthy human individuals. Here immunoSEQ multiplex PCR was the method, and the copy in TCRdb shows in-frame clones only, minus some. The sample carries over a million clones, more than 75% recorded once. Sequencing used memory CD4+ T cells from PBMCs. Every receptor here comes from a man aged 18 to 29 in good health. Some clones in this sample may be carry-over from other donors' samples. The CDR3 runs from the conserved cysteine through the conserved F or W. Fields, in order: CDR3 length, J gene, clone size, D gene, V gene, CDR3 DNA, CDR3 protein. The D gene is left open where the match is weak. Some rows mark clone size as missing; the rest say once, few, many or name a class of expanded clone.

len: 13; j_gene: TRBJ1-4; abundance: few; d_gene: -; v_gene: TRBV30; CDR3nt: TGTGCCTTGGGGGCCGGTAGGAATGAAAAACTGTTTTTT; CDR3aa: CALGAGRNEKLFF
len: 16; j_gene: TRBJ1-2; abundance: -; d_gene: TRBD1; v_gene: TRBV6-5; CDR3nt: TGTGCCAGCAGTTACTCCCTTTGGACAGGGAAGTATGGCTACACCTTC; CDR3aa: CASSYSLWTGKYGYTF
len: 13; j_gene: TRBJ1-1; abundance: many; d_gene: -; v_gene: TRBV6-6; CDR3nt: TGTGCCAGCAGTTACGGGACGGAGACTGAAGCTTTCTTT; CDR3aa: CASSYGTETEAFF
len: 14; j_gene: TRBJ1-3; abundance: -; d_gene: -; v_gene: TRBV5-1; CDR3nt: TGCGCCAGCAGCGAAAGGGACACTGGAAACACCATATATTTT; CDR3aa: CASSERDTGNTIYF
len: 9; j_gene: TRBJ2-5; abundance: -; d_gene: -; v_gene: TRBV15; CDR3nt: TGTGCCACACAAGAGACCCAGTACTTC; CDR3aa: CATQETQYF
len: 18; j_gene: TRBJ1-1; abundance: -; d_gene: TRBD1; v_gene: TRBV4-1; CDR3nt: TGCGCCAGCAGCCAAAACCGGGACAGGGGCTTCATGAACACTGAAGCTTTCTTT; CDR3aa: CASSQNRDRGFMNTEAFF
len: 14; j_gene: TRBJ2-5; abundance: -; d_gene: -; v_gene: TRBV2; CDR3nt: TGTGCCAGCAGTGCCGCAACTAGACAAGAGACCCAGTACTTC; CDR3aa: CASSAATRQETQYF
len: 16; j_gene: TRBJ1-2; abundance: -; d_gene: TRBD1; v_gene: TRBV4-2; CDR3nt: TGTGCCAGCAGCCTTGCGGGAATGACAGGGTTCTATGGCTACACCTTC; CDR3aa: CASSLAGMTGFYGYTF
len: 14; j_gene: TRBJ2-3; abundance: -; d_gene: -; v_gene: TRBV28; CDR3nt: TGTGCCAGCAGTTTAGGGGCGGCCACAGATACGCAGTATTTT; CDR3aa: CASSLGAATDTQYF
len: 11; j_gene: TRBJ2-3; abundance: once; d_gene: TRBD1; v_gene: TRBV29-1; CDR3nt: TGCAGCGTCCTACAGGGGGATACGCAGTATTTT; CDR3aa: CSVLQGDTQYF
len: 14; j_gene: TRBJ2-3; abundance: once; d_gene: -; v_gene: TRBV15; CDR3nt: TGTGCCACCTCAAGGACGCCAAGCACAGATACGCAGTATTTT; CDR3aa: CATSRTPSTDTQYF
len: 15; j_gene: TRBJ1-3; abundance: -; d_gene: -; v_gene: TRBV5-1; CDR3nt: TGCGCCAGCAGCTTGGAGGGTGGGGATGGAAACACCATATATTTT; CDR3aa: CASSLEGGDGNTIYF
len: 14; j_gene: TRBJ2-3; abundance: -; d_gene: -; v_gene: TRBV9; CDR3nt: TGTGCCAGCAGCGTACGGTTTTACCCAGATACGCAGTATTTT; CDR3aa: CASSVRFYPDTQYF